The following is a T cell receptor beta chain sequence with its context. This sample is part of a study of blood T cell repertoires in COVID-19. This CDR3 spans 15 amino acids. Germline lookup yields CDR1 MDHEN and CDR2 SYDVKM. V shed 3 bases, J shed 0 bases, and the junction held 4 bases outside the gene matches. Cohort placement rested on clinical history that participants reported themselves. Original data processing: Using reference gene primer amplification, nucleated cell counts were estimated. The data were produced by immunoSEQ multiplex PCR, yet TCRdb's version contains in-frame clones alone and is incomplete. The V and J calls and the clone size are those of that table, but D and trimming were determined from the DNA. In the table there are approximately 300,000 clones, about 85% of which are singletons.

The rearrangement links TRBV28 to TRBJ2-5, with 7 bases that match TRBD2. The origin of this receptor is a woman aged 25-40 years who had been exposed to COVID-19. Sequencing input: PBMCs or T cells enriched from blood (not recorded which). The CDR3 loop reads CASSLGLADQETQYF. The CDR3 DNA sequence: TGTGCCAGCAGTTTGGGGCTAGCGGACCAAGAGACCCAGTACTTC.